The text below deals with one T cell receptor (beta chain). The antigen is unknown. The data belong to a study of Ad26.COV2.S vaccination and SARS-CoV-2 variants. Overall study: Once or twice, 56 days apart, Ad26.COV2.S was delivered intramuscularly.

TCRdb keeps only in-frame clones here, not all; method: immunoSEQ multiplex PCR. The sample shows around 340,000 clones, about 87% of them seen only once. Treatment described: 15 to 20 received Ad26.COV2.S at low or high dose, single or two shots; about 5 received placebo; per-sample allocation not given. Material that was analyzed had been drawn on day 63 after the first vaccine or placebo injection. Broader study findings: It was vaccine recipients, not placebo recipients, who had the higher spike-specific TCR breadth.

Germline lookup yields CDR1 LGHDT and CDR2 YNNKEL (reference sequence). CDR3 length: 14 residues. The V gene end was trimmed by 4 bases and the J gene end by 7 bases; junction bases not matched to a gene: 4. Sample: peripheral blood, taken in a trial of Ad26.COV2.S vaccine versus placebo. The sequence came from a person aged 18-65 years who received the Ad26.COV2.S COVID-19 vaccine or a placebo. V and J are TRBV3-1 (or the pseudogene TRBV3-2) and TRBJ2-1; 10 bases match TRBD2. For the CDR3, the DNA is TGTGCCAGCAGCCCTAGCGGGGGTTATAATGAGCAGTTCTTC. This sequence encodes CASSPSGGYNEQFF.